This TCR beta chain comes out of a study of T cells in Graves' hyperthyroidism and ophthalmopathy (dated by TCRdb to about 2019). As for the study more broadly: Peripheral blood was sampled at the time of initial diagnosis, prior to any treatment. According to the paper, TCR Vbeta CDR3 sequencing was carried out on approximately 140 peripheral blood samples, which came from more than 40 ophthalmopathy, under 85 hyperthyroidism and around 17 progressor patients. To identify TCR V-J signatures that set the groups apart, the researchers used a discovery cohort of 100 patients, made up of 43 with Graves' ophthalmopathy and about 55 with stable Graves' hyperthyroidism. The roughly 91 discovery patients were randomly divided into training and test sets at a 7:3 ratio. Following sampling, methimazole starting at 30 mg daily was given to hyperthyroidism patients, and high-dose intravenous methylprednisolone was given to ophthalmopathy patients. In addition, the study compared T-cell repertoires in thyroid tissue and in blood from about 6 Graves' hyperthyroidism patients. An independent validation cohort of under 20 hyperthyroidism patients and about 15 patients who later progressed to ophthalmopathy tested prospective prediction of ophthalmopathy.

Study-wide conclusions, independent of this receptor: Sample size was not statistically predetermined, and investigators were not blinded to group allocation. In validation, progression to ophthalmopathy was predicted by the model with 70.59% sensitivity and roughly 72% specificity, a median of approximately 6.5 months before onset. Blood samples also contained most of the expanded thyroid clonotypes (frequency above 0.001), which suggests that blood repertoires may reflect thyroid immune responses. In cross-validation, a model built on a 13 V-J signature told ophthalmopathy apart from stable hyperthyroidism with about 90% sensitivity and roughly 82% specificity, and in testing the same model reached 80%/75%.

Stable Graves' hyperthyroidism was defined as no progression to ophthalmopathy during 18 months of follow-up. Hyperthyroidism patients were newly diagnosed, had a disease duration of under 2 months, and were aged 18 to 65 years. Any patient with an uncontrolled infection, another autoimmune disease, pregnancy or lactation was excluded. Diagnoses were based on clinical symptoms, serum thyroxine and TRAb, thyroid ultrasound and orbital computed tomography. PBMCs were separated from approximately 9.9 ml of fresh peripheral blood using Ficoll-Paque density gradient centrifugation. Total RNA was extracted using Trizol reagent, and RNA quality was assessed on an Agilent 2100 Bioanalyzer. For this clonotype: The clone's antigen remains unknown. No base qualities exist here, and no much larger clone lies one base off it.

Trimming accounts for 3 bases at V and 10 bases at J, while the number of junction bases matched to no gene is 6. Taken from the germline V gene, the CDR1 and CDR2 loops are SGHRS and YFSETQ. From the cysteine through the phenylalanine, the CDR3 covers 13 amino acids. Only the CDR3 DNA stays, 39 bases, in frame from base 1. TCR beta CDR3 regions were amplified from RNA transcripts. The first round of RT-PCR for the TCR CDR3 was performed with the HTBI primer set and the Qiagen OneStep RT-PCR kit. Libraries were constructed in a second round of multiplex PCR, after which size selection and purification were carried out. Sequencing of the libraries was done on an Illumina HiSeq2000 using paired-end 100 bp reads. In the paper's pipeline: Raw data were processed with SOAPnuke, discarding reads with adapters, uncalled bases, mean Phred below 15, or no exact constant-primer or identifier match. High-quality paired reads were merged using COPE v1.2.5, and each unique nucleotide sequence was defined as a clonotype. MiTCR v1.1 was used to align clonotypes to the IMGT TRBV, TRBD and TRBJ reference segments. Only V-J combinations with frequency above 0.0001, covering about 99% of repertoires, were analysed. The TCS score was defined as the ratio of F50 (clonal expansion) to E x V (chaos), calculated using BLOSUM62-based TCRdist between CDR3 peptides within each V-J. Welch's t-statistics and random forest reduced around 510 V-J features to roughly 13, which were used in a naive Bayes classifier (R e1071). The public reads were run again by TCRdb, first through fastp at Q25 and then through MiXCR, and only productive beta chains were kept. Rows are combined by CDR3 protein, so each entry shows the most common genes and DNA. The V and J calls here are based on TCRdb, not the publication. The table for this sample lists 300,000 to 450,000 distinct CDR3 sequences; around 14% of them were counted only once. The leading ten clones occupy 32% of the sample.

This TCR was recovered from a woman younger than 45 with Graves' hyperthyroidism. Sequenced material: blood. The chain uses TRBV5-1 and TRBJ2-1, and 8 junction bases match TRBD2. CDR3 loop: CASSSRTSGEQFF. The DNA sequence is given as TGCGCCAGCAGCTCTCGAACTAGCGGAGAGCAGTTCTTC.